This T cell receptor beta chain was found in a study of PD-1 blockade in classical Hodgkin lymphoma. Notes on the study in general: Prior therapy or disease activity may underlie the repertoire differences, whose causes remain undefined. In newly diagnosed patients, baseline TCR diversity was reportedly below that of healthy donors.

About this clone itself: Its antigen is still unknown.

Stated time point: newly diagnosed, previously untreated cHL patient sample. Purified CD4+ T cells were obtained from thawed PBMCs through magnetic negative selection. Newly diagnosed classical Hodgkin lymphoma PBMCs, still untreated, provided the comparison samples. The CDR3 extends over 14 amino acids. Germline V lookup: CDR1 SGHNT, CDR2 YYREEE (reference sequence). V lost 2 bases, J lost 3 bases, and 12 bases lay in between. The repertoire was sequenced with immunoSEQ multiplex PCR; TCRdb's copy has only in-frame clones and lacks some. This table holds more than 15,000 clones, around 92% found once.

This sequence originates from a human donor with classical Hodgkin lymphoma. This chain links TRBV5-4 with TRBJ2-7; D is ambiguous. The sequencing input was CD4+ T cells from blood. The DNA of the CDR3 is TGTGCCAGCAGCTTTATGGGGTCTTACTACGAGCAGTACTTC. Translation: CASSFMGSYYEQYF.